What follows are 24 T cell receptor beta chains derived from one specimen sequenced in a study of cytomegalovirus exposure and HLA in healthy donors. Primers: 60 Vbeta forward and 13 Jbeta reverse. Using immunoSEQ multiplex PCR, the repertoire was profiled, and TCRdb retains in-frame clones only, with some absent. The table shows about 170,000 clones, with roughly 70% occurring only once. The source material was PBMCs. The receptors here all came from a man between 35 and 55 years old in good health and CMV-seropositive.

This chain uses TRBV2 with TRBJ1-1; no clear D gene. Germline assignment: CDR1 SNHLY and CDR2 FYNNEI. CDR3 length: 10 amino acids. Trimming shortened V by 6 bases and J by 9 bases, and 8 bases separated the two germline ends. Written as DNA, the CDR3 is TGTGCCAGCAGGGAACAAAAAGCTTTCTTT. Its translation is CASREQKAFF.

This clone was observed once. This chain uses TRBV5-4 with TRBJ1-2, with D possibly matching TRBD1 (5 bases). CDR3 length equals 13 residues. The germline V and J ends were trimmed by 4 bases and 10 bases, with 17 bases remaining between them. Looked up from germline, CDR1 is SGHNT and CDR2 is YYREEE (reference sequence). Here the CDR3 reads CASSLPGGRDYTF. As DNA, the CDR3 is TGTGCCAGCAGCCTCCCCGGGGGACGTGACTACACCTTC.

The J gene is TRBJ1-3, the V gene TRBV7-9; D ambiguous. CDR1 SEHNR and CDR2 FQNEAQ come from the germline V gene (reference sequence). The CDR3 extends over 14 amino acids. Trimming removed 5 bases at V and 3 bases at J, with 11 bases between. The CDR3 nucleotides are TGTGCCAGCAGCCCCGGAGATTATGGAAACACCATATATTTT. It is translated as CASSPGDYGNTIYF.

The gene calls are TRBV21-1 and TRBJ2-1; TRBD1, the table's D call, was not compared with the DNA. TRBV21-1 is noted as a pseudogene. The CDR3 has 13 residues. The CDR3 DNA sequence: TGTGCCAGGACAGAGATACATTACAATGAGCAGTTCTTC. This sequence encodes CARTEIHYNEQFF.

The chain links TRBV19 to TRBJ2-2; D is possibly TRBD2 (5 bases). Germline lookup yields CDR1 LNHDA and CDR2 SQIVND (reference sequence). This CDR3 spans 14 amino acids. The V end lost 2 bases, the J end lost 6 bases, and 10 bases lay between the germline ends. CDR3 bases: TGTGCCAGTAGTATAAACCGGGGAGCCGGGGAGCTGTTTTTT. Translation gives CASSINRGAGELFF.

In this sample, this clone turned up once. The CDR3 region is CAIGRGGDEQYF. CDR3 bases: TGTGCCATCGGGAGGGGGGGCGACGAGCAGTACTTC. V gene TRBV10-3 combines with J gene TRBJ2-7, with D maybe TRBD2 (7 bases). The CDR3 is 12 residues long. V shed 8 bases and J shed 5 bases, with 13 bases lying between them. CDR1 ENHRY and CDR2 SYGVKD come from the germline V gene.

This clone occurred a few times. The chain uses TRBV5-1 and TRBJ2-3, with 11 bases identical to TRBD2. V shed 4 bases, J shed 5 bases, and the junction held 3 bases outside the gene matches. The CDR3 is 14 residues long. Germline V gene data show CDR1 as SGHRS and CDR2 as YFSETQ. CDR3 region: CASSQGTSGDTQYF. The CDR3 DNA reads TGCGCCAGCAGCCAAGGGACTAGCGGAGATACGCAGTATTTT.

This rearrangement joins TRBV27 to TRBJ1-1; TRBD1 matches 7 bases. Germline CDR1 is MNHEY and CDR2 is SMNVEV (reference sequence). Germline trimming cut 5 bases from V and 4 bases from J; bases unmatched to any gene: 7. The CDR3 loop spans 14 amino acids. CDR3 sequence (DNA): TGTGCCAGCAGTCCACAGGGGTTGGGCACTGAAGCTTTCTTT. Translating gives CASSPQGLGTEAFF.

This rearrangement joins TRBV4-1 to TRBJ2-7, with a possible D match to TRBD1 (5 bases). This CDR3 is built from 13 residues. The ends were cut back, 0 bases at V and 7 bases at J, with 10 bases in the middle. CDR1 is MGHRA, CDR2 YSYEKL, per germline. CDR3 nucleotide sequence: TGCGCCAGCAGCCAAGAGGGGCTTAGTGAGCAGTACTTC. The encoded protein is CASSQEGLSEQYF.

The chain carries TRBV14 and TRBJ2-3, with 8 bases aligning to TRBD2. V was clipped by 4 bases and J by 1 base; unmatched bases: 10. This CDR3 has 17 residues. Germline loops: CDR1 SGHDN, CDR2 FVKESK. The CDR3 loop reads CASSPLGHSGGTDTQYF. The DNA for the CDR3 is TGTGCCAGCAGCCCCTTGGGGCATAGCGGGGGCACAGATACGCAGTATTTT.

This chain uses TRBV2 with TRBJ2-7; TRBD2 aligns across 10 bases. After removal of 5 bases from V and 4 bases from J, the junction contained 8 bases not matched to a gene. CDR1 and CDR2 from the germline V gene are SNHLY and FYNNEI. This CDR3 spans 15 amino acids. In nucleotides, the CDR3 is TGTGCCAGCAGTAGTGGGACTAGCGCCCTTTACGAGCAGTACTTC. Translation: CASSSGTSALYEQYF.

The genes are TRBV9 and TRBJ2-6; possible D gene TRBD1, 6 bases. Trimming pared 3 bases from V and 1 base from J, leaving 20 bases between. The CDR3 loop spans 19 amino acids. The V gene's germline CDR1 is SGDLS and CDR2 YYNGEE. The DNA of the CDR3 is TGTGCCAGCAGCGAGTCCCTAAGACTTCAGGGGTCTGGGGCCAACGTCCTGACTTTC. This codes for CASSESLRLQGSGANVLTF.

The CDR3 sequence: CAISESRGLSGKLFF. CDR3 nucleotide sequence: TGTGCCATCAGTGAGTCAAGGGGGTTGAGTGGAAAACTGTTTTTT. This rearrangement joins TRBV10-3 to TRBJ1-4; D may be TRBD1 (6 bases). The CDR3 contains 15 residues. Germline V lookup: CDR1 ENHRY, CDR2 SYGVKD. With 0 bases removed from V and 10 bases from J, the gap between germline ends came to 15 bases.

The genes are TRBV7-2 and TRBJ2-3; 10 nucleotides line up with TRBD2. There are 16 residues in the CDR3. Germline V CDR1 and CDR2: SGHTA, FQGNSA. J was trimmed by 4 bases and V by 1 base; bases with no gene match: 5. CDR3 sequence (DNA): TGTGCCAGCAGCTTAGATCGAGCGGGGGGGGCAGATACGCAGTATTTT. This sequence encodes CASSLDRAGGADTQYF.

This chain connects TRBV5-6 to TRBJ2-5; 7 bases align to TRBD1. Germline lookup yields CDR1 SGHDT and CDR2 YYEEEE. Trimming at V came to 6 bases and at J to 3 bases, leaving 11 bases not matched to a gene. The CDR3 totals 15 residues. The CDR3 loop reads CASKRTGSSEETQYF. CDR3 sequence (DNA): TGTGCCAGCAAGAGGACAGGAAGCAGTGAAGAGACCCAGTACTTC.

This chain connects TRBV7-3 to TRBJ2-2, with 7 bases fitting TRBD1. The V segment lost 8 bases and the J segment 2 bases; nucleotides outside the gene matches: 5. Looked up from germline, CDR1 is SGHTA and CDR2 is FQGTGA. The CDR3 consists of 14 residues. CDR3 residues: CASRQGPNTGELFF. Here the CDR3 DNA reads TGTGCCAGCCGACAGGGTCCCAACACCGGGGAGCTGTTTTTT. The variable domain in full, completed from reference TRBV7-3 and TRBJ2-2, reads GAGVSQTPSNKVTEKGKYVELRCDPISGHTALYWYRQSLGQGPEFLIYFQGTGAADDSGLPNDRFFAVRPEGSVSTLKIQRTERGDSAVYLCASRQGPNTGELFFGEGSRLTVL.

The chain carries TRBV7-2 and TRBJ2-2; a weak D match, TRBD2 (7 bases). Trimming removed 1 base from V and 5 bases from J, with 14 bases in between. The germline CDR1 and CDR2 sequences are SGHTA and FQGNSA. The CDR3 contains 16 residues. The CDR3 sequence: CASSLVGRGGTGELFF. The CDR3 region has the DNA TGTGCCAGCAGCTTAGTAGGCAGGGGAGGGACCGGGGAGCTGTTTTTT.

The CDR3 reads CASSEAGPRDGYTF. In nucleotides, the CDR3 is TGCGCCAGCAGTGAGGCAGGGCCCAGGGATGGCTACACCTTC. The chain carries TRBV10-2 and TRBJ1-2; TRBD1 might be the D (5 bases). The V and J ends lost 2 bases and 6 bases respectively, with 13 bases between them. CDR3 size: 14 residues. Germline-derived CDR1 and CDR2 are WSHSY and SAAADI.

The chain has TRBV6-1 and TRBJ1-2; D gene ambiguous. Trimming removed 7 bases from V and 6 bases from J, with 15 bases in between. In germline, CDR1 is MNHNS, CDR2 SASEGT. There are 13 residues in the CDR3. This CDR3 reads CASTPGSFDGYTF. The CDR3 DNA is TGTGCCAGCACCCCGGGGTCCTTTGATGGCTACACCTTC.

This clone showed up just once. The chain is built from TRBV27 and TRBJ1-2; TRBD1 agrees at 8 bases. This CDR3 comprises 16 residues. The V gene's germline CDR1 is MNHEY and CDR2 SMNVEV (reference sequence). V lost 5 bases to trimming and J lost 4 bases; unmatched junction nucleotides: 12. CDR3 protein: CASSPQSTGVVYGYTF. DNA for the CDR3: TGTGCCAGCAGTCCCCAATCGACAGGGGTAGTCTATGGCTACACCTTC.

This chain links TRBV7-2 with TRBJ2-7, with D perhaps matching TRBD2 (6 bases). CDR3 length equals 15 residues. Between the trimmed V and J ends, which lost 7 bases and 0 bases, there was a span of 16 bases. CDR1 is SGHTA, CDR2 FQGNSA, per germline. The CDR3 loop reads CASTVGAGSSYEQYF. DNA for the CDR3: TGTGCCAGCACCGTTGGGGCGGGGTCCTCCTACGAGCAGTACTTC.

This clone was found a few times. For the CDR3, the DNA is TGTGCCAGCAGTCCTGGGACAGATAGCAATCAGCCCCAGCATTTT. This sequence encodes CASSPGTDSNQPQHF. This chain connects TRBV2 to TRBJ1-5, with 7 positions matching TRBD1. This CDR3 comprises 15 residues. Looked up from germline, CDR1 is SNHLY and CDR2 is FYNNEI. V gave up 5 bases and J gave up 0 bases; unmatched junction bases: 4.

The chain couples TRBV6-5 to TRBJ1-5, with no clear D. This CDR3 has 14 amino acids. V lost 1 base and J lost 5, with 9 bases in between. From germline, CDR1 is MNHEY and CDR2 SVGAGI. The CDR3 here is CASSYLAAHQPQHF. The CDR3, as DNA: TGTGCCAGCAGTTACTTGGCGGCGCATCAGCCCCAGCATTTT.

The V gene is TRBV25-1, the J gene TRBJ1-1, with TRBD1 matching 9 bases. This CDR3 is 15 amino acids long. Trimming took 4 bases from V and 4 from J; bases not matched to a gene: 7. The germline V gene has CDR1 MGHDK and CDR2 SYGVNS. The CDR3 region has the DNA TGTGCCAGCAGTGGTGGAGGGACAGGGCGCACTGAAGCTTTCTTT. Its protein product is CASSGGGTGRTEAFF.